This T cell receptor beta chain was obtained from a study of T cells after somatic rescue of genetic block. This CDR3 region has 14 residues. Between the trimmed V and J ends, which lost 8 bases and 5 bases, there was a span of 16 bases. Germline lookup yields CDR1 MGHDK and CDR2 SYGVNS. Produced via immunoSEQ multiplex PCR; TCRdb's table is partial and in-frame only. Of 65,000 to 70,000 clones in the sample, about 90% were seen once. The rearrangement joins TRBV25-1 to TRBJ1-5; a weak D match, TRBD1 (6 bases). The specimen sequenced was peripheral blood mononuclear cells (PBMCs). The receptor's source is a man in his forties. The CDR3 protein is CASQSGGGDQPQHF. The CDR3 region has the DNA TGTGCCAGCCAATCTGGAGGGGGGGATCAGCCCCAGCATTTT.